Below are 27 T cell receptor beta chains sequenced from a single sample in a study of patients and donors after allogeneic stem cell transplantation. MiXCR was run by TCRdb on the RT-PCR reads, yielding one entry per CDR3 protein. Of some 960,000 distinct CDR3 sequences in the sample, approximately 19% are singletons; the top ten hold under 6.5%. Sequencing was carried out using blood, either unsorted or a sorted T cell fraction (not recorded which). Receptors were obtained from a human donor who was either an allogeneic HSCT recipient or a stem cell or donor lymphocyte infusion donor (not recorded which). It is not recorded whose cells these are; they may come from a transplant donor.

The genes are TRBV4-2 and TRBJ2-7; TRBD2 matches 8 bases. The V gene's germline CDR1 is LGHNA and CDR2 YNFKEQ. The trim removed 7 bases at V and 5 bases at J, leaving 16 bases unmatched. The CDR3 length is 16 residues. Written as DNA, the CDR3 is TGTGCCAGCACCCGAGTAGCGGGATTTAACTTCCACGAGCAGTACTTC. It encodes CASTRVAGFNFHEQYF.

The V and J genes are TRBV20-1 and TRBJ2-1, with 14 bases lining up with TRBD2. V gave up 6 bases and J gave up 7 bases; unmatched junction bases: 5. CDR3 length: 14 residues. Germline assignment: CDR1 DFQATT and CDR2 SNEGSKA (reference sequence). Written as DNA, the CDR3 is TGCAGTGCCCGGACTAGCGGGAGGAGGAATGAGCAGTTCTTC. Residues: CSARTSGRRNEQFF.

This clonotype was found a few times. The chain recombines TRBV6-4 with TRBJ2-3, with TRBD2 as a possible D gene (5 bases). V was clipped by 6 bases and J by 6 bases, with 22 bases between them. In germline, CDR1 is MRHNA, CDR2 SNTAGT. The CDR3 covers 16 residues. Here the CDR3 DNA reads TGTGCCAGCAGCCAAACGACGGGGTCGGGTCCGGATACGCAGTATTTT. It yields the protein CASSQTTGSGPDTQYF.

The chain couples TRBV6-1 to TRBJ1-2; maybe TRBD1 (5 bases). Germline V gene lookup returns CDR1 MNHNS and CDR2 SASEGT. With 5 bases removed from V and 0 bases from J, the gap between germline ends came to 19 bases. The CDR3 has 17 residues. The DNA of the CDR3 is TGTGCCAGCAGTCCTCGACAGTCCGTTTACTCTAACTATGGCTACACCTTC. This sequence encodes CASSPRQSVYSNYGYTF.

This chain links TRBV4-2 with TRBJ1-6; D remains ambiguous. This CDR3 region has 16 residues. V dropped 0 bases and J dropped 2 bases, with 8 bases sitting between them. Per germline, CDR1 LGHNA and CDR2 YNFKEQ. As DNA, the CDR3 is TGTGCCAGCAGCCAAGATCACAGTCCCTATAATTCACCCCTCCACTTT. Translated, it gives CASSQDHSPYNSPLHF.

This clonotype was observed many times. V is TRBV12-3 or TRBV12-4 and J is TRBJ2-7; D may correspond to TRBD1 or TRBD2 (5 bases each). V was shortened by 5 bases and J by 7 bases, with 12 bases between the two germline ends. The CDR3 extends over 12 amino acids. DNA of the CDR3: TGTGCCAGCAGTCCTCGGGGACCAGAGCAGTACTTC. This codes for CASSPRGPEQYF.

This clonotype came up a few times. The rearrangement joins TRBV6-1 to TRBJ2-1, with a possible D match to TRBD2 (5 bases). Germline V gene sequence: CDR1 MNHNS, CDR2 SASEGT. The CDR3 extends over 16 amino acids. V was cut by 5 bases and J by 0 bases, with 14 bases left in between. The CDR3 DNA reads TGTGCCAGCAGTCAACTTACTAGGGCCTCCTACAATGAGCAGTTCTTC. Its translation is CASSQLTRASYNEQFF.

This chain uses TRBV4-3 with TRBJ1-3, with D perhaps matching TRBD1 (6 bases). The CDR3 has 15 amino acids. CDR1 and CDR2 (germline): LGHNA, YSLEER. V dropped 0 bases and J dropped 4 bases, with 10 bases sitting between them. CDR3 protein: CASSQDDRRGNTIYF. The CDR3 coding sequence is TGCGCCAGCAGCCAAGATGACAGGCGGGGAAACACCATATATTTT.

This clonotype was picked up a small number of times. Written as DNA, the CDR3 is TGTGCCAGCAGTACCAACTTGGCCGGGGTCTATGGCTACACCTTC. Translation: CASSTNLAGVYGYTF. The chain joins TRBV6-1 to TRBJ1-2; D ambiguous. This CDR3 spans 15 amino acids. The V gene's germline CDR1 is MNHNS and CDR2 SASEGT. V lost 5 bases and J lost 4, with 17 bases in between.

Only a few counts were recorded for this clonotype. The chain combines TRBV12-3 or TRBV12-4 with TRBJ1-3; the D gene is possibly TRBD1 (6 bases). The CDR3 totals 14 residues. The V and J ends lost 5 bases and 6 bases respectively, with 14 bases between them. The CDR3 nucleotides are TGTGCCAGCAGTCCTGTCGGGGGCAAAAACACCATATATTTT. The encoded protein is CASSPVGGKNTIYF.

The CDR3 DNA reads TGCGCCAGCAGCATACAGACAGGGGGCAATGAGCAGTTCTTC. Amino acids: CASSIQTGGNEQFF. The chain recombines TRBV5-1 with TRBJ2-1; the match to TRBD1 covers 9 bases. CDR1 and CDR2 from the germline V gene are SGHRS and YFSETQ. The CDR3 covers 14 residues. The V gene end was trimmed by 4 bases and the J gene end by 6 bases; junction bases not matched to a gene: 5.

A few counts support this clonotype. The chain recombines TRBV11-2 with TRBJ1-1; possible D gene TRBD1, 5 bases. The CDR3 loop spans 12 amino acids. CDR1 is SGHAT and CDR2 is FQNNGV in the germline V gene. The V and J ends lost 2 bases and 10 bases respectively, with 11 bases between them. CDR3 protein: CASSLIRGRAFF. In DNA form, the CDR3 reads TGTGCCAGCAGCTTAATAAGGGGTCGAGCTTTCTTT.

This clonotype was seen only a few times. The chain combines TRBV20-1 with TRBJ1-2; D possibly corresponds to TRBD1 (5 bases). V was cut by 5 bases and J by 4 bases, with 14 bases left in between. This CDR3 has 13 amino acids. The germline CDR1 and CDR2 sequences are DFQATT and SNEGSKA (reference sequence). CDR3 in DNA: TGCAGTGCTGCCGGGAGTGGGGGCTATGGCTACACCTTC. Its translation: CSAAGSGGYGYTF.

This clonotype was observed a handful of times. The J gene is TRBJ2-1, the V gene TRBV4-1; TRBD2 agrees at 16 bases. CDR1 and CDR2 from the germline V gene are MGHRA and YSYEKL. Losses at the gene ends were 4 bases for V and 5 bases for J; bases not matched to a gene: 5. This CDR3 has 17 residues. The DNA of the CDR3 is TGCGCCAGCAGCCGCCTTGGGACTAGCGGGGGGGACAATGAGCAGTTCTTC. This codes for CASSRLGTSGGDNEQFF.

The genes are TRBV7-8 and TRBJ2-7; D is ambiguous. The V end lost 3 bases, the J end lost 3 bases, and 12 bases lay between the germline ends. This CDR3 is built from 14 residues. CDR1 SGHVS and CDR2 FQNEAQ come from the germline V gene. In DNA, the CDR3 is TGTGCCAGCAGCTTTACCGGGCTCCACTACGAGCAGTACTTC. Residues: CASSFTGLHYEQYF. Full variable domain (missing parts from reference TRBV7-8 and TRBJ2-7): GAGVSQSPRYKVAKRGQDVALRCDPISGHVSLFWYQQALGQGPEFLTYFQNEAQLDKSGLPSDRFFAERPEGSVSTLKIQRTQQEDSAVYLCASSFTGLHYEQYFGPGTRLTVT.

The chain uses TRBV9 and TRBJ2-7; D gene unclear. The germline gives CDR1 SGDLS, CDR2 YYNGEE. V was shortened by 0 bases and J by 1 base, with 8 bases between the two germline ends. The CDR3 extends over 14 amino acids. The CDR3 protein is CASSVDPRSYEQYF. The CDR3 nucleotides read TGTGCCAGCAGCGTAGACCCTCGGTCCTACGAGCAGTACTTC.

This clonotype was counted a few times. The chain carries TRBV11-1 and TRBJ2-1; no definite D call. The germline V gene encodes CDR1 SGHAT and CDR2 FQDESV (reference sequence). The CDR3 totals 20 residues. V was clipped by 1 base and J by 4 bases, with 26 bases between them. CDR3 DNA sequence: TGTGCCAGCAGCTTAGTTCGGAGTGTCCCCAACTTAGGATCTTACAATGAGCAGTTCTTC. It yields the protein CASSLVRSVPNLGSYNEQFF.

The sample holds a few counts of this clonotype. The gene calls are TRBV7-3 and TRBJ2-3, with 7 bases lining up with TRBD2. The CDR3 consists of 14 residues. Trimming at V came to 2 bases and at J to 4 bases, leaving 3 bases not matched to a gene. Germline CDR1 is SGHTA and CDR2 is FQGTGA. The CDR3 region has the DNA TGTGCCAGCAGCTTATATGGGGGGGCAGATACGCAGTATTTT. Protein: CASSLYGGADTQYF.

The CDR3 coding sequence is TGTGCGGGGGAGGGGTCCTACACAGATACGCAGTATTTT. Amino acid sequence: CAGEGSYTDTQYF. The chain couples TRBV12-5 to TRBJ2-3; 7 bases match TRBD2. Germline-derived CDR1 and CDR2 are LGHNT and FRNRAP. The length of the CDR3 is 13 residues.

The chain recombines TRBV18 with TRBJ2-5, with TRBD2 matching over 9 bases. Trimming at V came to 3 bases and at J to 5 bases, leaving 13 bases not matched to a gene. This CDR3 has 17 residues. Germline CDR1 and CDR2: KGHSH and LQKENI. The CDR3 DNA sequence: TGTGCCAGCTCACCTGCCTGGGACGGGACTAGCATCGAGACCCAGTACTTC. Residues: CASSPAWDGTSIETQYF.

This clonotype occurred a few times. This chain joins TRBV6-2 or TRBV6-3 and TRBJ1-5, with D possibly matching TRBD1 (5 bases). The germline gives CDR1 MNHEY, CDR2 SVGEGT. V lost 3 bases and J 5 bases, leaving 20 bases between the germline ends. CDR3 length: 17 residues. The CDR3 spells CASSYTTAGFGDQPQHF. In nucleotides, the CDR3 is TGTGCCAGCAGTTATACCACGGCAGGGTTCGGCGATCAGCCCCAGCATTTT.

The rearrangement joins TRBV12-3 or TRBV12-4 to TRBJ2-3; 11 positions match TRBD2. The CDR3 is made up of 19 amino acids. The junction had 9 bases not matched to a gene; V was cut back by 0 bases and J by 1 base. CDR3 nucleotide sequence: TGTGCCAGCAGTTTAGCCTCCCTGGGGGGACTAGCGGGCACAGATACGCAGTATTTT. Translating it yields CASSLASLGGLAGTDTQYF.

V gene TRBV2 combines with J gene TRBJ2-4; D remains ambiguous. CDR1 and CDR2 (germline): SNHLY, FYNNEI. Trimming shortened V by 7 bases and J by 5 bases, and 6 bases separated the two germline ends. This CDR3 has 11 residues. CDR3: CASNTENIQYF. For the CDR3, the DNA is TGTGCCAGCAATACCGAAAACATTCAGTACTTC.

CDR3 amino acids: CASSDYAWVSYEQYF. DNA for the CDR3: TGTGCCAGCAGTGACTACGCCTGGGTCTCCTACGAGCAGTACTTC. J is TRBJ2-7 and V is TRBV6-1; no definite D call. Looked up from germline, CDR1 is MNHNS and CDR2 is SASEGT. The CDR3 loop spans 15 amino acids. Trimming removed 3 bases at V and 0 bases at J, with 12 bases between.

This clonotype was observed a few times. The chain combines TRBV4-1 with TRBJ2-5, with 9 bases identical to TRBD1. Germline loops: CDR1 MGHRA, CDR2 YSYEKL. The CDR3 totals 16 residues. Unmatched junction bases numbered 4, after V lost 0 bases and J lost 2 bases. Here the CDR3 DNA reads TGCGCCAGCAGCCAAGAAGGGGACAGGGAACAAGAGACCCAGTACTTC. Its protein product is CASSQEGDREQETQYF.

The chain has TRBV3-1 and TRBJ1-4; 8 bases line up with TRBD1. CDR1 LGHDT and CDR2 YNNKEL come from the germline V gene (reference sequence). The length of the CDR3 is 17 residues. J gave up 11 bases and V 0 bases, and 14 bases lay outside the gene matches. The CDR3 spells CASSQDIPRAGGEKLFF. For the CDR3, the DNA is TGTGCCAGCAGCCAAGATATCCCCCGGGCAGGGGGCGAGAAACTGTTTTTT.

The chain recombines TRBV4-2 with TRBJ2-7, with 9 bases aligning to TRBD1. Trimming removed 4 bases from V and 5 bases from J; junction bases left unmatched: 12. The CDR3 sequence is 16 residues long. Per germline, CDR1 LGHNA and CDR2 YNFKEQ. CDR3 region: CASSRTDRQGGHEQYF. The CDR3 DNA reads TGTGCCAGCAGCCGGACCGATCGACAGGGGGGCCACGAGCAGTACTTC.